This T cell receptor beta chain was profiled in a study of response to subunit inactivated influenza vaccine. Findings and limits, study-wide: After each seasonal influenza vaccination, few new T cells are recruited, the authors suggested.

TCRdb re-called the RT-PCR reads through MiXCR, storing one row per CDR3 protein. The sample gives 490,000 or so distinct CDR3 sequences, approximately 7.1% of which show up once; 10% to 15% is in the top ten. For this clonotype: Its antigen is as yet unknown.

This TCR derives from a man between 50 and 69 years old who received an inactivated influenza vaccine. The sample consisted of PBMCs from blood, taken around 25 months after vaccination.

Here the CDR3 DNA reads TGTGCCAGCAGTTTAGAGGGAGGTGGTAATTCACCCCTCCACTTT. Residues: CASSLEGGGNSPLHF. The chain recombines TRBV12-3 or TRBV12-4 with TRBJ1-6; D not resolved. V was cut by 1 base and J by 6 bases, with 10 bases left in between. The CDR3 runs 15 residues.